Shown below are 2 T cell receptor beta chains from a single sample sequenced in a study of response to subunit inactivated influenza vaccine. TCRdb re-called the RT-PCR reads with MiXCR, one entry per CDR3 protein. The data show 600,000 to 850,000 distinct CDR3 sequences, with roughly 15% seen just once and roughly 7.6% held by the top ten. Sequencing was performed on PBMCs from blood, taken 14 to 15 days before vaccination. The receptor set was obtained from a man in his forties or fifties who received an inactivated influenza vaccine.

This clonotype was seen at least ten times. The CDR3 protein is CATSDLGGGEQFF. The CDR3 DNA reads TGTGCCACCAGTGATTTAGGTGGAGGTGAGCAGTTCTTC. V and J are TRBV24-1 and TRBJ2-1, with D maybe TRBD2 (5 bases). Germline V lookup: CDR1 KGHDR, CDR2 SFDVKD. The germline V and J ends were trimmed by 1 base and 9 bases, with 9 bases remaining between them. CDR3 length: 13 amino acids.

The chain has TRBV19 and TRBJ2-7, with D possibly matching TRBD2 (6 bases). The length of the CDR3 is 13 residues. V shed 3 bases and J shed 4 bases, with 10 bases lying between them. Germline V lookup: CDR1 LNHDA, CDR2 SQIVND (reference sequence). CDR3 coding DNA: TGTGCCAGTAGTATCTACGGGGGATACGAGCAGTACTTC. Amino acids: CASSIYGGYEQYF.